This T cell receptor beta chain was found in a study of identical twins. TCRdb used MiXCR to reprocess the 5' RACE reads, holding one entry per CDR3 protein. The table includes about 100,000 distinct CDR3 sequences, around 5.5% detected once. V shed 4 bases, J shed 5 bases, and the junction held 10 bases outside the gene matches. The CDR3 consists of 16 residues. Germline-derived CDR1 and CDR2 are KGHSY and FQNENV. V and J are TRBV16 and TRBJ1-5; TRBD1 aligns across 8 bases. The receptor's source is a woman between 45 and 60 years old in good health. Sequencing input: memory T cells sorted from blood. Here the CDR3 reads CASSPHGTGQYQPQHF. Written as DNA, the CDR3 is TGTGCCAGCAGCCCACATGGGACAGGCCAATATCAGCCCCAGCATTTT.